A selection of T cell receptor beta chains follows, all from one sample in a study of blood T cell repertoires in COVID-19. Assay: immunoSEQ multiplex PCR; the TCRdb copy retains only in-frame clones and omits some. The sample records 50,000 to 65,000 clones, about nine tenths being singletons. Input material: peripheral blood. The source of these receptors is a man over 45 with active COVID-19. CDR3s include the opening cysteine and the closing phenylalanine or tryptophan. Each record gives: CDR3 DNA, CDR3 protein, J gene, D gene, V gene, clone size. D genes are given only for firm matches. Expanded clones get a size class; other rows say once, few or many, or leave the size out.

TGTGCCAGCAGTTCTAGTAGCCTAAATGAAAAACTGTTTTTT | CASSSSSLNEKLFF | TRBJ1-4 | - | TRBV27 | -
TGTGCCAGCAGCCCCAGGGCCAGTGCGACCTACGAGCAGTACTTC | CASSPRASATYEQYF | TRBJ2-7 | - | TRBV7-2 | -
TGTGCCAGCAGCCCACAGGGAGCGAACACCGGGGAGCTGTTTTTT | CASSPQGANTGELFF | TRBJ2-2 | - | TRBV14 | few
TGCGCCAGCAGCTTGGTGGGAACCGGGGGTAATGAAAAACTGTTTTTT | CASSLVGTGGNEKLFF | TRBJ1-4 | - | TRBV5-1 | -
TGTGCCAGCAGCCGGGTGGCAGGGAAGAGAAATGAGCAGTTCTTC | CASSRVAGKRNEQFF | TRBJ2-1 | - | TRBV5-4 | -
TGTGCCAGCAGCCCGAAATCGACAGGGTTTAGCAATCAGCCCCAGCATTTT | CASSPKSTGFSNQPQHF | TRBJ1-5 | - | TRBV12-1 | -
TGCAGTGCCTCAGGGGATGGCTACACCTTC | CSASGDGYTF | TRBJ1-2 | - | TRBV20-1 | -
TGTGCCAGCAGTGAAATGCGGGGGGGCGCCCAGGTCACTGAAGCTTTCTTT | CASSEMRGGAQVTEAFF | TRBJ1-1 | - | TRBV6-1 | -
TGCGCCAGCAGCCCAGGGGAGACTGAAGCTTTCTTT | CASSPGETEAFF | TRBJ1-1 | - | TRBV5-1 | -
TGTGCCAGCAGGGACAGGGGACAATACGAGCAGTACTTC | CASRDRGQYEQYF | TRBJ2-7 | TRBD1 | TRBV28 | -
TGTGCCACCAGTGATTTGACTAGCGGGAGCTCAGATACGCAGTATTTT | CATSDLTSGSSDTQYF | TRBJ2-3 | TRBD2 | TRBV24-1 | -
TGTGCCAGCAGTGGGGCTCGGGACAGGGGGCTTGCAACTAATGAAAAACTGTTTTTT | CASSGARDRGLATNEKLFF | TRBJ1-4 | TRBD1 | TRBV6-2/TRBV6-3 | -
TGCGCCAGCAGCCACCGACAGGGGCCTAGCGGGAGGGATGAGCAGTTCTTC | CASSHRQGPSGRDEQFF | TRBJ2-1 | TRBD2 | TRBV4-3 | once
TGCAGTGCTTGGCGGGCTCTCGAGCAGTACTTC | CSAWRALEQYF | TRBJ2-7 | - | TRBV20-1 | -
TGCAGTGCTAGTGCCAGCTTAGAGACAGACCATGGCTACACCTTC | CSASASLETDHGYTF | TRBJ1-2 | - | TRBV20-1 | -
TGCGCCAGCAGCTTAGCGCGGGGGTCGAGAGAGACCCAGTACTTC | CASSLARGSRETQYF | TRBJ2-5 | TRBD2 | TRBV5-1 | -